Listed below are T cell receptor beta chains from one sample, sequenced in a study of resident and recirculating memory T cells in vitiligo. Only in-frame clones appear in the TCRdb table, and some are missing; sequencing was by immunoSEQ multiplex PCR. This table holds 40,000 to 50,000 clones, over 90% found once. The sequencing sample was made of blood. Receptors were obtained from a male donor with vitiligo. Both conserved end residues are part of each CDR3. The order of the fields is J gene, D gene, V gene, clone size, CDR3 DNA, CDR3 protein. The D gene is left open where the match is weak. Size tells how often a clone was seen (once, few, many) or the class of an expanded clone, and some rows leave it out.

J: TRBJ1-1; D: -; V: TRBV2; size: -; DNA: TGTGCCAGCAGTCCCCGGGGGGACACTGAAGCTTTCTTT; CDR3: CASSPRGDTEAFF
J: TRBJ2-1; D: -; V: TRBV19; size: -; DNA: TGTGCCAGTAGTATTTCAGGGGTGCTCTACAATGAGCAGTTCTTC; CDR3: CASSISGVLYNEQFF
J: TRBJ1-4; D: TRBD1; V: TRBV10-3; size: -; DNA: TGTGCCACCGGACAGGGAGACTCAACTAATGAAAAACTGTTTTTT; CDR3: CATGQGDSTNEKLFF
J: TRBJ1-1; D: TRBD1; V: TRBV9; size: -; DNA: TGTGCCAGCAGCGAGACCCTACAGGGGGCAAATGAAGCTTTCTTT; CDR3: CASSETLQGANEAFF
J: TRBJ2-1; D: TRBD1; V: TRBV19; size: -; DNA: TGTGCCAGTAGTAGCAGGACAGGGGCGGGGAATGAGCAGTTCTTC; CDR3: CASSSRTGAGNEQFF
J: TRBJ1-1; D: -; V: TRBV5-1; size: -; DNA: TGCGCCAGCAGCCTCCCGCCGGGGGAGAACACTGAAGCTTTCTTT; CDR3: CASSLPPGENTEAFF
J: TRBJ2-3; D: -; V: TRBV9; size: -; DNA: TGTGCCAGCAGCGTAGGCCGCGACCGGATGAGGGTTACGCAGTATTTT; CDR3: CASSVGRDRMRVTQYF
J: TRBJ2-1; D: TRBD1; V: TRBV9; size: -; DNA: TGTGCCAGCAGCGTAGGGAATGTGGGAACAGGGGGATGGGATGAGCAGTTCTTC; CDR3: CASSVGNVGTGGWDEQFF
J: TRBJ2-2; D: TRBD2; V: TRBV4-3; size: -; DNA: TGCGCCAGCAGCCAAGTGCGGCTAGCGGGGGGGCCGGGCGGGGAGCTGTTTTTT; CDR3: CASSQVRLAGGPGGELFF
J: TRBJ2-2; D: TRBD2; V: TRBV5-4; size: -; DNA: TGTGCCAGCAGCAAGAGCGGGGGGGCCACCGGGGAGCTGTTTTTT; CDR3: CASSKSGGATGELFF
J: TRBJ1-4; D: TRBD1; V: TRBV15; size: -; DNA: TGTGCCACCAGCAGATATAAGACAGGGACCTACGAAAAACTGTTTTTT; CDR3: CATSRYKTGTYEKLFF
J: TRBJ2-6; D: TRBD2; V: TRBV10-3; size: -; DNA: TGTGCCATCAGCCGAGGGGAGCGGGGGCAATCTGGGGCCAACGTCCTGACTTTC; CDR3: CAISRGERGQSGANVLTF
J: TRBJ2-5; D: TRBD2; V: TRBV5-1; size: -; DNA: TGCGCCAGCAGCTTGGTAGGACTAGCGGGGGGGTTCCAAGAGACCCAGTACTTC; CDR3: CASSLVGLAGGFQETQYF
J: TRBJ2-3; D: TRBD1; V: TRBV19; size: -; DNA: TGTGCCAGTAGTATAGGGACAGGGAAGGATACGCAGTATTTT; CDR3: CASSIGTGKDTQYF
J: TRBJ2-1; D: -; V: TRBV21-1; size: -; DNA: TGTGCCAGCCTCGGAGGACTAGCGGGGGGTAATGAGCAGTTCTTC; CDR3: CASLGGLAGGNEQFF
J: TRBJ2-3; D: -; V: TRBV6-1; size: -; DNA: TGTGCCAGCAGTGAATACCTACAACCGACGGACGGAGGGGACACAGATACGCAGTATTTT; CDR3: CASSEYLQPTDGGDTDTQYF
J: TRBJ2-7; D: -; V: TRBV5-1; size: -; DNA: TGCGCCAGCAGCTTGAGGGGGTCCTACGAGCAGTACTTC; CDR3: CASSLRGSYEQYF
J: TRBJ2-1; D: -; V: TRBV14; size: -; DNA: TGTGCCAGCAGCGACAAGAAAGGGGGTAGCTCCTACAATGAGCAGTTCTTC; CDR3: CASSDKKGGSSYNEQFF
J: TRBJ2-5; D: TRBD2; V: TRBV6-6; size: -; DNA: TGTGCCAGCAGTCGAGGACTAGCGGGGGGCCAAGAGACCCAGTACTTC; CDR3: CASSRGLAGGQETQYF
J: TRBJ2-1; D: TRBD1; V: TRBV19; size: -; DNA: TGTGCCAGTCTTCGGACAGGGGGGAACAATGAGCAGTTCTTC; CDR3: CASLRTGGNNEQFF
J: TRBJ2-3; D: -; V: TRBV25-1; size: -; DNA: TGTGCCAGCAGTGAATCCCGGGAGACCACAGATACGCAGTATTTT; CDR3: CASSESRETTDTQYF
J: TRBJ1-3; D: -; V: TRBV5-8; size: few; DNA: TGTGCCAGCAGCCGGTCCTCTGGAAACACCATATATTTT; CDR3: CASSRSSGNTIYF
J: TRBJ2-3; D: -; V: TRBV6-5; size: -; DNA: TGTGCCAGCAGTTACCGGAGCCCGGATACGCAGTATTTT; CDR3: CASSYRSPDTQYF
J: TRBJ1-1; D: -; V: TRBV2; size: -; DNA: TGTGCCAGCATTTACAGTTCTGAAGCTTTCTTT; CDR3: CASIYSSEAFF
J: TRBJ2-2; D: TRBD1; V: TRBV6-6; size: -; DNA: TGTGCCAGCAGCTACAGGGGCACCGGGGAGCTGTTTTTT; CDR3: CASSYRGTGELFF